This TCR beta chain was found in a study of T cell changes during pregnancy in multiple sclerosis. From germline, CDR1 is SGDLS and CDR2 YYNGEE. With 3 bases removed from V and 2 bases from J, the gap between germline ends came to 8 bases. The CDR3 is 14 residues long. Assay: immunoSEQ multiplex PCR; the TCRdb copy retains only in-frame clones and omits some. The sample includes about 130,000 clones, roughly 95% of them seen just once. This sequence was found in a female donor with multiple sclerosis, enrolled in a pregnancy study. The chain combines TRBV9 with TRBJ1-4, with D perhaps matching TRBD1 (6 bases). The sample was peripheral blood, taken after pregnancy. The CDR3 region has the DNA TGTGCCAGCAGCGCGGGACATACTAATGAAAAACTGTTTTTT. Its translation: CASSAGHTNEKLFF.